A selection of T cell receptor beta chains follows, all from one sample in a study of cytomegalovirus exposure and HLA in healthy donors. Only in-frame clones appear in the TCRdb table, and some are missing; sequencing was by immunoSEQ multiplex PCR. The sample comprises about 150,000 clones, roughly 78% of which are singletons, and approximately 2.9% rests with the top ten. Material for sequencing was PBMCs. The receptor set was obtained from a man aged 40-49 years in good health and CMV-seropositive. The CDR3 runs from the conserved cysteine through the conserved F or W. A D gene is named only where the DNA matches it firmly. A clone size is listed for some rows: how often the clone was seen (once, few, many), or a class if it is expanded.

TGCAGTGCTAGTAGTGGGCGCGAGCAGTTCTTC,CSASSGREQFF,.,TRBJ2-1,few,TRBV20-1
TGTGCCAGCAGCTTCAGGGGTTGGGGCACTGAAGCTTTCTTT,CASSFRGWGTEAFF,.,TRBJ1-1,.,TRBV7-2
TGTGCCAGTAGTGACAGGGTTAGAATAAATGAGCAGTTCTTC,CASSDRVRINEQFF,TRBD1,TRBJ2-1,few,TRBV19
TGTGCCAGCAGCTTGCAGGGGGTTTACGAGCAGTACTTC,CASSLQGVYEQYF,TRBD1,TRBJ2-7,.,TRBV11-2
TGTGCCAGCAGCGTAGAAGCCCGGGCAGATACGCAGTATTTT,CASSVEARADTQYF,.,TRBJ2-3,once,TRBV9
TGTGCCAGCAGCCTCGACAGGGGAAGGACAGATACGCAGTATTTT,CASSLDRGRTDTQYF,TRBD1,TRBJ2-3,.,TRBV6-5
TGTGCCAGCAGCGCCCCGGCTAGAGAGGAGACCCAGTACTTC,CASSAPAREETQYF,.,TRBJ2-5,.,TRBV9
TGTGCCAGCAGCAAGACAGGGGTAAACTCTGGGGCCAACGTCCTGACTTTC,CASSKTGVNSGANVLTF,TRBD1,TRBJ2-6,.,TRBV11-2
TGTGCCAGCAGCCTGGGGGAGAGGAGGGCTGAAGCTTTCTTT,CASSLGERRAEAFF,.,TRBJ1-1,.,TRBV6-5
TGTGCCAGCAGCTTAGACGGCAGGGGGCAAGAGACCCAGTACTTC,CASSLDGRGQETQYF,TRBD1,TRBJ2-5,.,TRBV11-3
TGTGCCAGCAGTTTAATAGGGAGTCGCTCCTACAATGAGCAGTTCTTC,CASSLIGSRSYNEQFF,.,TRBJ2-1,.,TRBV28
TGTGCCAGCTCACCCCCGAACAGGGGGAAGGCCGGGGAGCTGTTTTTT,CASSPPNRGKAGELFF,TRBD1,TRBJ2-2,.,TRBV18
TGTGCCAGCAGGCCCGGGACTAGCGGGAGCAATGAGCAGTTCTTC,CASRPGTSGSNEQFF,TRBD2,TRBJ2-1,few,TRBV11-1
TGCGCCAGCAGCCCCTTTGGGACACCAAGGGGGACCCAGTACTTC,CASSPFGTPRGTQYF,.,TRBJ2-5,.,TRBV4-1
TGTGCCAGCAGCTTGGGGGACAGTTTAGCCAAAAACATTCAGTACTTC,CASSLGDSLAKNIQYF,TRBD1,TRBJ2-4,few,TRBV5-6
TGTGCCAGCAGTTTAGGAGGACAGGACTACGAGCAGTACTTC,CASSLGGQDYEQYF,TRBD1,TRBJ2-7,.,TRBV28
TGTGCCAGCAGCAAAGAAATCTCGGGTGGCTCTGGAAACACCATATATTTT,CASSKEISGGSGNTIYF,.,TRBJ1-3,few,TRBV4-2
TGTGCCTGGAGTCTCCCAGGGATCCAAGAGACCCAGTACTTC,CAWSLPGIQETQYF,.,TRBJ2-5,.,TRBV30
TGTGCCAGTAGTGCAGGTCAGGGTCAAGCTGAAGCTTTCTTT,CASSAGQGQAEAFF,.,TRBJ1-1,.,TRBV19
TGCAGCGTCGCAGGCGGGGCCTCAACTAATGAAAAACTGTTTTTT,CSVAGGASTNEKLFF,.,TRBJ1-4,.,TRBV29-1
TGTGCCGGCCTGACGGGAGGGTCTAGGAATGAGCAGTTCTTC,CAGLTGGSRNEQFF,TRBD2,TRBJ2-1,.,TRBV27
TGTGCCAGCAGCCCGCGGGGGAAGGATCAGCCCCAGCATTTT,CASSPRGKDQPQHF,.,TRBJ1-5,.,TRBV6-5
TGTGCCAGCAGCTCGAAGTCTAGCGGCTACACCTACGAGCAGTACTTC,CASSSKSSGYTYEQYF,TRBD2,TRBJ2-7,.,TRBV13
TGTGCCAGCAGCCTCCTCGCGGGCGGCGGAGACTATGGCTACACCTTC,CASSLLAGGGDYGYTF,.,TRBJ1-2,.,TRBV7-9
TGTGCCACGGTAAGCGGCTACGAGCAGTACTTC,CATVSGYEQYF,.,TRBJ2-7,.,TRBV2
TGCGCCAGCAGCCCGAGTACAGGGGTACGTCAGTATTTT,CASSPSTGVRQYF,TRBD1,TRBJ2-3,.,TRBV5-1
TGTGCCAGCAGCTTAGGGGGAGGGGCCAGTCCCTACGAGCAGTACTTC,CASSLGGGASPYEQYF,TRBD2,TRBJ2-7,.,TRBV7-9
TGTGCCACCAGCAGAACCCCGGGACAGGGGTTCGAGCAGTACTTC,CATSRTPGQGFEQYF,TRBD1,TRBJ2-7,.,TRBV15
TGCAGCGTTGGATCCGGGACAGTCTATGGCTACACCTTC,CSVGSGTVYGYTF,TRBD1,TRBJ1-2,.,TRBV29-1
TGCGCCAGCAGGACCGGGACTAGCGGGTTATTTAGCACAGATACGCAGTATTTT,CASRTGTSGLFSTDTQYF,TRBD2,TRBJ2-3,.,TRBV5-1
TGTGCCAGCAGCTATCGAGACATGGCCACCGGGGAGCTGTTTTTT,CASSYRDMATGELFF,.,TRBJ2-2,.,TRBV11-3
TGCGCCAGCAGCTTTGGCGGGACGAACTATGGCTACACCTTC,CASSFGGTNYGYTF,.,TRBJ1-2,.,TRBV5-1